The present T cell receptor (beta chain) was sequenced within a study of CD8 T cells in Susac syndrome. As regards this clonotype: Antigen unknown.

General study results and limits: Susac-specific public clones were found in both the total CD8+ and the CD8+ TEMRA repertoires, with approximately 16 in the former and about five in the latter.

Random hexamers served to reverse transcribe roughly 0.45 to 1 ug RNA. TCRdb called the immunoSEQ multiplex PCR reads again in MiXCR, with one record for every CDR3 protein. Of 100,000 or so distinct CDR3 sequences in the sample, 95% were seen once. The CDR3 length is 14 residues. The V gene end was trimmed by 5 bases and the J gene end by 4 bases; junction bases not matched to a gene: 7. From germline, CDR1 is PRHDT and CDR2 FYEKMQ (reference sequence). This TCR derives from a human donor with Susac syndrome. The J gene is TRBJ1-1, the V gene TRBV13, with 7 bases aligning to TRBD1. Sequenced material: CD8+ T cells from PBMCs. CDR3 DNA sequence: TGTGCCAGCAGCGTAGACAGGGATTCCACTGAAGCTTTCTTT. Protein: CASSVDRDSTEAFF.